This TCR beta chain originates from a study of blood T cell repertoires in COVID-19. Study as a whole: COVID-19 samples from acute and convalescent phases originated in the United States, Italy and Spain. The analysed material was cDNA or gDNA that came from T cells, B-cell-depleted T cells, or PBMCs.

The CDR3 consists of 16 residues. V was trimmed by 4 bases and J by 2 bases, leaving 19 bases between them. Germline V lookup: CDR1 SGHDT, CDR2 YYEEEE. In the study's own analysis: It was from reference gene primer amplification that nucleated cell counts were estimated. Data came from immunoSEQ multiplex PCR; TCRdb stores just in-frame clones and leaves some out. V, J and clone size derive from that table, while D and trimming were established from the DNA sequence. The sample lists hundreds of thousands of clones, about 90% occurring once. The sequence was obtained from a woman aged 45 to 65 who had recovered from COVID-19. Sample: peripheral blood. The rearrangement uses TRBV5-6 and TRBJ2-7; perhaps TRBD1 as D (6 bases). CDR3 DNA: TGTGCCAGCAGCACTCGTAGCAGGGGAACTGCCTACGAGCAGTACTTC. Protein sequence: CASSTRSRGTAYEQYF. The variable domain in full, completed from reference TRBV5-6 and TRBJ2-7, reads DAGVTQSPTHLIKTRGQQVTLRCSPKSGHDTVSWYQQALGQGPQFIFQYYEEEERQRGNFPDRFSGHQFPNYSSELNVNALLLGDSALYLCASSTRSRGTAYEQYFGPGTRLTVT.